This T cell receptor beta chain was captured by sequencing in a study of blood T cell repertoires in COVID-19. Overall study: Researchers got acute and convalescent COVID-19 samples from the United States, Italy and Spain. PBMCs, B-cell-depleted T cells, or T cells provided the cDNA or gDNA that made up the material.

The junction had 25 bases not matched to a gene; V was cut back by 7 bases and J by 6 bases. CDR1 is SGHRS, CDR2 YFSETQ, per germline. This CDR3 comprises 20 residues. Clones were sequenced by immunoSEQ multiplex PCR, and TCRdb holds only the in-frame ones, with some missing. Of fewer than 20,000 clones detected, 70% to 90% appear once; the ten largest clones hold over 9%. The sample was peripheral blood. This chain links TRBV5-1 with TRBJ2-2, with 9 nucleotides matching TRBD1. The receptor's source is a man older than 75 with acute or convalescent COVID-19. The CDR3 loop reads CASSTPSTGGALISAGELFF. The CDR3 DNA is TGCGCCAGCTCAACCCCCTCCACAGGGGGCGCGCTTATTTCGGCCGGGGAGCTGTTTTTT.